This passage covers 27 T cell receptor beta chains from one sample sequenced in a study of blood T cell repertoires in COVID-19 (dated by TCRdb to about 2020). To prepare the library, the immunoSEQ multiplex PCR assay was applied. Imported from immuneACCESS, the table was reduced by TCRdb to in-frame sequences with V and J called. These copies leave out some clones; in studies compared against another copy, an unresolved V gene accounts for under half, and the cause of the remainder is not known. In all, the sample holds approximately 220,000 clones, and about nine tenths of those were seen once. The ten largest clones represent almost 4% of the sample. Input material: PBMCs or T cells enriched from blood (not recorded which). The receptors originated from a woman aged 25 to 39 with acute COVID-19.

V gene TRBV5-6 combines with J gene TRBJ1-1; no definite D call. Trimming pared 4 bases from V and 1 base from J, leaving 8 bases between. This CDR3 is built from 13 residues. Germline V gene lookup returns CDR1 SGHDT and CDR2 YYEEEE. The CDR3 loop is CASSPAGNTEAFF. CDR3 in DNA: TGTGCCAGCAGCCCGGCGGGGAACACTGAAGCTTTCTTT. Using reference TRBV5-6 and TRBJ1-1 for the parts outside the CDR3, the full variable domain is DAGVTQSPTHLIKTRGQQVTLRCSPKSGHDTVSWYQQALGQGPQFIFQYYEEEERQRGNFPDRFSGHQFPNYSSELNVNALLLGDSALYLCASSPAGNTEAFFGQGTRLTVV.

The chain employs TRBV9 and TRBJ2-7; a weak D match, TRBD1 (5 bases). The V end lost 0 bases, the J end lost 2 bases, and 9 bases lay between the germline ends. CDR3 length: 14 residues. Germline CDR1 is SGDLS and CDR2 is YYNGEE. The CDR3: CASSVEDSAYEQYF. Here the CDR3 DNA reads TGTGCCAGCAGCGTAGAAGACAGCGCCTACGAGCAGTACTTC.

This clone was picked up a small number of times. The gene calls are TRBV29-1 and TRBJ1-2; D possibly corresponds to TRBD1 (6 bases). The CDR3 totals 14 residues. CDR1 is SQVTM and CDR2 is ANQGSEA in the germline V gene. The V end was cut by 3 bases, the J end by 6 bases, with 17 bases between. The CDR3 sequence: CSVEIGTLTDGYTF. In DNA form, the CDR3 reads TGCAGCGTTGAGATAGGGACATTAACGGATGGCTACACCTTC.

The chain carries TRBV28 and TRBJ2-3; the D gene is possibly TRBD1 (5 bases). This CDR3 spans 14 amino acids. Germline V gene lookup returns CDR1 MDHEN and CDR2 SYDVKM. Trimming removed 2 bases at V and 2 bases at J, with 8 bases between. CDR3: CASSLGRVTDTQYF. CDR3 in DNA: TGTGCCAGCAGTTTAGGCAGGGTCACAGATACGCAGTATTTT. The complete variable domain, with remaining parts taken from reference TRBV28 and TRBJ2-3, reads DVKVTQSSRYLVKRTGEKVFLECVQDMDHENMFWYRQDPGLGLRLIYFSYDVKMKEKGDIPEGYSVSREKKERFSLILESASTNQTSMYLCASSLGRVTDTQYFGPGTRLTVL.

This clone has just one count. This chain links TRBV29-1 with TRBJ1-1; D is unclear. The CDR3 covers 11 residues. V shed 4 bases and J shed 1 base, with 4 bases lying between them. The germline V gene has CDR1 SQVTM and CDR2 ANQGSEA. The CDR3 DNA is TGCAGCGTTGGACAGAACACTGAAGCTTTCTTT. Residues: CSVGQNTEAFF.

In this sample, this clone turned up once. This chain connects TRBV5-1 to TRBJ1-1; 7 nucleotides agree with TRBD1. V dropped 4 bases and J dropped 2; count of bases not matched to a gene: 8. This CDR3 spans 15 amino acids. CDR1 and CDR2 from the germline V gene are SGHRS and YFSETQ. In DNA, the CDR3 is TGCGCCAGCAGCATTAGGGGGACAGCCAACACTGAAGCTTTCTTT. Translation gives CASSIRGTANTEAFF.

The CDR3 here is CASSQDGSGGETQYF. The CDR3 coding sequence is TGCGCCAGCAGCCAAGATGGATCCGGGGGAGAGACCCAGTACTTC. This chain links TRBV4-3 with TRBJ2-5, with a tentative D call TRBD2 (6 bases). The ends were cut back, 0 bases at V and 4 bases at J, with 12 bases in the middle. CDR3 length: 15 amino acids. Germline CDR1 and CDR2: LGHNA and YSLEER.

The chain recombines TRBV4-1 with TRBJ1-2, with unresolved D. V lost 1 base and J lost 8, with 17 bases in between. The length of the CDR3 is 15 residues. CDR1 and CDR2 (germline): MGHRA, YSYEKL. The CDR3 nucleotides read TGCGCCAGCAGCCAAGGACCCATGGGCGGGAGCGGCTACACCTTC. It is translated as CASSQGPMGGSGYTF.

This rearrangement joins TRBV11-2 to TRBJ1-6; D is perhaps TRBD1 (5 bases). Trimming removed 0 bases from V and 8 bases from J, with 14 bases in between. Germline assignment: CDR1 SGHAT and CDR2 FQNNGV. The CDR3 sequence is 16 residues long. CDR3 loop: CASSLELGQNYSPLHF. The CDR3 coding sequence is TGTGCCAGCAGCTTAGAATTGGGGCAGAATTATTCACCCCTCCACTTT.

The gene calls are TRBV30 and TRBJ2-3, with D perhaps TRBD2 (6 bases). V lost 2 bases to trimming and J lost 6 bases, with 21 bases between them. CDR1 is GTSNPN, CDR2 SVGIG, per germline (reference sequence). This CDR3 is built from 16 residues. The CDR3 reads CAWSPSYGTYGDTQYF. The CDR3 DNA reads TGTGCCTGGAGTCCTTCCTACGGGACTTATGGGGATACGCAGTATTTT.

V is TRBV14 and J is TRBJ1-3, with 7 bases aligning to TRBD1. The CDR3 spans 16 residues. Germline-derived CDR1 and CDR2 are SGHDN and FVKESK. With 0 bases clipped from V and 4 bases from J, the junction kept 6 bases outside the gene matches. CDR3 in DNA: TGTGCCAGCAGCCAAGACCTGACAGGGACCGGAAACACCATATATTTT. As protein: CASSQDLTGTGNTIYF.

This sequence joins TRBV6-5 and TRBJ1-1, with 8 bases fitting TRBD1. Germline V gene lookup returns CDR1 MNHEY and CDR2 SVGAGI. The V gene end was trimmed by 5 bases and the J gene end by 4 bases; junction bases not matched to a gene: 6. This CDR3 is built from 14 residues. The CDR3 DNA follows: TGTGCCAGCAGTCATACAGGGGGGGCCACTGAAGCTTTCTTT. Translated, it gives CASSHTGGATEAFF.

The chain recombines TRBV3-1 (or the pseudogene TRBV3-2) with TRBJ2-1, with TRBD2 matching 7 bases. Germline values: CDR1 LGHDT, CDR2 YNNKEL (reference sequence). The CDR3 totals 17 residues. The J segment lost 0 bases and the V segment lost 4 bases, leaving 9 bases of the junction unmatched. The CDR3 loop reads CASSPRGVESSYNEQFF. Written as DNA, the CDR3 is TGTGCCAGCAGCCCTCGGGGGGTCGAGAGCTCCTACAATGAGCAGTTCTTC.

V gene TRBV11-2 combines with J gene TRBJ2-1; TRBD1 agrees at 11 bases. J gave up 5 bases and V 5 bases, and 8 bases lay outside the gene matches. CDR3 length equals 16 residues. Germline V gene lookup returns CDR1 SGHAT and CDR2 FQNNGV. This CDR3 is CASSRKGQGANNEQFF. DNA for the CDR3: TGTGCCAGCAGCCGGAAAGGACAGGGGGCGAACAATGAGCAGTTCTTC.

The genes are TRBV3-1 (or the pseudogene TRBV3-2) and TRBJ1-5, with 9 positions matching TRBD1. V shed 0 bases, J shed 4 bases, and the junction held 10 bases outside the gene matches. CDR1 and CDR2 from the germline V gene are LGHDT and YNNKEL (reference sequence). This CDR3 comprises 18 residues. The CDR3 nucleotides read TGTGCCAGCAGCCAAGATACTAGTAGGGACAGGGTTAATCAGCCCCAGCATTTT. Amino acids: CASSQDTSRDRVNQPQHF.

The chain uses TRBV6-4 and TRBJ1-4, with 8 bases identical to TRBD1. The CDR3 length is 20 residues. Germline CDR1 MRHNA, CDR2 SNTAGT. V trimming: 0 bases; J trimming: 0 bases; junction bases outside the gene matches: 12. The CDR3 nucleotides are TGTGCCAGCAGTGACTCGTGTGGGACAGGAAGGGTTGCAACTAATGAAAAACTGTTTTTT. This sequence encodes CASSDSCGTGRVATNEKLFF.

This clone was recorded only once. The chain joins TRBV11-2 to TRBJ1-1, with a possible D match to TRBD1 (5 bases). The CDR3 extends over 14 amino acids. Germline CDR1 is SGHAT and CDR2 is FQNNGV. V was clipped by 1 base and J by 1 base, with 7 bases between them. This CDR3 reads CASSLVGRNTEAFF. The CDR3 DNA is TGTGCCAGCAGCTTAGTGGGGCGGAACACTGAAGCTTTCTTT.

The rearrangement links TRBV6-2 or TRBV6-3 to TRBJ2-5; 9 nucleotides match TRBD2. Germline V lookup: CDR1 MNHEY, CDR2 SVGEGT. V dropped 7 bases and J dropped 4; count of bases not matched to a gene: 16. CDR3 length equals 17 residues. CDR3 residues: CASIPAQGLARLETQYF. As DNA, the CDR3 is TGTGCCAGCATCCCCGCGCAGGGACTAGCTCGTCTAGAGACCCAGTACTTC.

The chain combines TRBV2 with TRBJ1-4; no reliable D call. The germline V gene has CDR1 SNHLY and CDR2 FYNNEI. Trimming left V 0 bases short and J 6 bases short, with 11 bases between. There are 15 residues in the CDR3. CDR3 amino acids: CASSEANSPDEKLFF. The CDR3 DNA follows: TGTGCCAGCAGTGAAGCGAACAGCCCTGATGAAAAACTGTTTTTT.

The V gene is TRBV19, the J gene TRBJ1-3; 9 bases map to TRBD1. The CDR3 has 15 residues. V was clipped by 6 bases and J by 2 bases; unmatched bases: 5. CDR1 LNHDA and CDR2 SQIVND come from the germline V gene (reference sequence). The CDR3 loop reads CASSLQGAAGNTIYF. CDR3 DNA sequence: TGTGCCAGTAGCTTACAGGGGGCGGCTGGAAACACCATATATTTT.

This sequence joins TRBV29-1 and TRBJ1-2, with D possibly being TRBD1 (6 bases). The CDR3 covers 11 residues. Trimming cost V 4 bases and J 9 bases, with 12 bases left between them. Germline lookup yields CDR1 SQVTM and CDR2 ANQGSEA. CDR3 loop: CSVGTASSYTF. The CDR3 nucleotides are TGCAGCGTTGGGACAGCAAGTAGCTACACCTTC.

CDR3 sequence reads: CASSLGRSGFSSYEQYF. For the CDR3, the DNA is TGTGCCAGCAGCTTAGGTAGATCCGGGTTCAGCTCCTACGAGCAGTACTTC. This rearrangement joins TRBV7-8 to TRBJ2-7; D gene uncertain. The CDR3 runs to 17 residues. Between the trimmed V and J ends, which lost 1 base and 0 bases, there was a span of 16 bases. Germline values: CDR1 SGHVS, CDR2 FQNEAQ.

The V call is TRBV19, the J call TRBJ2-2; 8 bases are shared with TRBD1. Germline V gene sequence: CDR1 LNHDA, CDR2 SQIVND (reference sequence). The CDR3 consists of 14 residues. After removal of 7 bases from V and 7 bases from J, the junction contained 8 bases not matched to a gene. The DNA for the CDR3 is TGTGCCAGTACGGGACAGGTGTTCATCGGGGAGCTGTTTTTT. Protein: CASTGQVFIGELFF.

The gene calls are TRBV19 and TRBJ2-4, with TRBD1 identical over 7 bases. The CDR3 sequence is 16 residues long. With 6 bases clipped from V and 0 bases from J, the junction kept 8 bases outside the gene matches. The germline gives CDR1 LNHDA, CDR2 SQIVND (reference sequence). The CDR3 protein is CASSMTGTLAKNIQYF. As DNA, the CDR3 is TGTGCCAGTAGCATGACAGGGACCTTAGCCAAAAACATTCAGTACTTC. Based on the CDR3 plus reference TRBV19 and TRBJ2-4, the full variable domain is DGGITQSPKYLFRKEGQNVTLSCEQNLNHDAMYWYRQDPGQGLRLIYYSQIVNDFQKGDIAEGYSVSREKKESFPLTVTSAQKNPTAFYLCASSMTGTLAKNIQYFGAGTRLSVL.

The chain employs TRBV14 and TRBJ1-5; no definite D call. The CDR3 is 12 residues long. CDR1 is SGHDN and CDR2 is FVKESK in the germline V gene. The V and J ends lost 3 bases and 4 bases respectively, with 4 bases between them. CDR3 amino acids: CASSHGNQPQHF. The CDR3 DNA follows: TGTGCCAGCAGCCACGGGAATCAGCCCCAGCATTTT.

The chain uses TRBV12-5 and TRBJ2-4; 9 bases map to TRBD2. V lost 2 bases and J lost 0; bases outside the gene matches: 14. Germline V CDR1 and CDR2: LGHNT, FRNRAP. CDR3 size: 20 residues. Written as DNA, the CDR3 is TGTGCTAGTGGTTTGATCCGAAGCGGGGGGTGTGATCTAGCCAAAAACATTCAGTACTTC. Its translation: CASGLIRSGGCDLAKNIQYF.

This chain links TRBV9 with TRBJ2-3; perhaps TRBD2 as D (6 bases). V lost 2 bases, J lost 9 bases, and 19 bases lay in between. The CDR3 has 15 residues. The germline gives CDR1 SGDLS, CDR2 YYNGEE. DNA of the CDR3: TGTGCCAGCAGCGTCCTTGCCTCGGGGGATGGGACGCAGTATTTT. Protein: CASSVLASGDGTQYF.